One sample yielded the 9 T cell receptor beta chains listed below, sequenced in a study of post-analysis software for immune sequencing data. Findings and caveats of the study: Comparison of patients with controls showed 5 or 6 TRBV segments more frequent in patients, TRBV5-6, TRBV5-1 and TRBV20-1 among them.

No cognate antigen is known for these TCRs. Prepared libraries of TCR beta cDNA carried unique molecular identifiers. TCRdb called the PCR reads again in MiXCR, with one record for every CDR3 protein. The sample holds some 890,000 distinct CDR3 sequences, under 70% seen once. The material sequenced was blood. The receptors were gathered from a girl aged 5-17 years with multiple sclerosis.

This clonotype was seen a few times. The chain employs TRBV20-1 and TRBJ1-5; 8 nucleotides align to TRBD1. Trimming at V came to 6 bases and at J to 2 bases, leaving 3 bases not matched to a gene. Germline V lookup: CDR1 DFQATT, CDR2 SNEGSKA (reference sequence). CDR3 length: 13 amino acids. The CDR3 is CSARTGRNQPQHF. CDR3 nucleotides: TGCAGTGCAAGGACAGGGCGCAATCAGCCCCAGCATTTT.

The chain recombines TRBV7-9 with TRBJ2-7; 9 positions agree with TRBD1. Germline V gives CDR1 SEHNR, CDR2 FQNEAQ (reference sequence). V was clipped by 5 bases and J by 4 bases; unmatched bases: 9. The CDR3 has 15 amino acids. As DNA, the CDR3 is TGTGCCAGCAGCCTCCCCGGGACAGGGCAATACGAGCAGTACTTC. Its translation: CASSLPGTGQYEQYF. The whole variable domain, filled in from reference TRBV7-9 and TRBJ2-7, reads DTGVSQNPRHKITKRGQNVTFRCDPISEHNRLYWYRQTLGQGPEFLTYFQNEAQLEKSRLLSDRFSAERPKGSFSTLEIQRTEQGDSAMYLCASSLPGTGQYEQYFGPGTRLTVT.

This chain uses TRBV20-1 with TRBJ2-7; a possible D gene is TRBD2 (5 bases). This CDR3 spans 15 amino acids. V lost 1 base, J lost 2 bases, and 15 bases lay in between. The germline V gene encodes CDR1 DFQATT and CDR2 SNEGSKA (reference sequence). CDR3 amino acids: CSARVLSGLTYEQYF. The CDR3 nucleotides are TGCAGTGCTAGAGTCTTGAGCGGATTAACCTACGAGCAGTACTTC.

On this clonotype itself: Germline is not matched at one junction end, which may reflect a read error. The rearrangement uses TRBV5-1 and TRBJ2-7; D remains ambiguous. The CDR3 is 14 amino acids. Germline CDR1 SGHRS, CDR2 YFSETQ. The CDR3 sequence: CASSSWGKTYGQYF. The CDR3 nucleotides read TGCGCCAGCAGCTCGTGGGGTAAGACCTACGGGCAGTACTTC.

The gene calls are TRBV18 and TRBJ1-2; D uncertain. Germline V lookup: CDR1 KGHSH, CDR2 LQKENI. Trimming removed 3 bases from V and 2 bases from J, with 13 bases in between. The CDR3 extends over 15 amino acids. In nucleotides, the CDR3 is TGTGCCAGCTCACCCAGAGCCACGGGGAACTATGGCTACACCTTC. Translating it yields CASSPRATGNYGYTF. Variable domain in full (rest from reference TRBV18 and TRBJ1-2): NAGVMQNPRHLVRRRGQEARLRCSPMKGHSHVYWYRQLPEEGLKFMVYLQKENIIDESGMPKERFSAEFPKEGPSILRIQQVVRGDSAAYFCASSPRATGNYGYTFGSGTRLTVV.

The CDR3 DNA reads TGCGCCAGCAGCTTACAGGCTAGCGGGAGTTCCAATGAGCAGTTCTTC. Its protein is CASSLQASGSSNEQFF. This chain uses TRBV5-1 with TRBJ2-1; 10 bases agree with TRBD2. The ends lost 2 bases at V and 6 bases at J; junction bases unmatched: 8. Germline CDR1 and CDR2: SGHRS and YFSETQ. This CDR3 is built from 16 residues.

This clonotype showed up just once. The chain employs TRBV7-2 and TRBJ2-6, with TRBD2 as a possible D gene (5 bases). This CDR3 comprises 15 residues. With 4 bases removed from V and 0 bases from J, the gap between germline ends came to 7 bases. CDR1 is SGHTA, CDR2 FQGNSA, per germline. CDR3 protein: CASSSRDSGANVLTF. The CDR3 DNA follows: TGTGCCAGCAGCTCCCGGGACTCTGGGGCCAACGTCCTGACTTTC.

The chain is built from TRBV20-1 and TRBJ2-5; TRBD1 matches 9 bases. CDR1 is DFQATT, CDR2 SNEGSKA, per germline (reference sequence). This CDR3 spans 15 amino acids. With V trimmed by 0 bases and J by 11 bases, 13 bases remained unmatched. CDR3 in amino acids: CSARDQDRGPLEQYF. CDR3 nucleotides: TGCAGTGCTAGAGACCAGGACAGGGGCCCACTGGAGCAGTACTTC.

CDR3 loop: CASRRSGQIFGYTF. The DNA for the CDR3 is TGTGCCTCGAGAAGATCGGGACAGATCTTTGGCTACACCTTC. The J gene is TRBJ1-2, the V gene TRBV30, with TRBD1 matching 7 bases. The CDR3 is 14 residues long. The germline V gene has CDR1 GTSNPN and CDR2 SVGIG (reference sequence). The V gene end was trimmed by 7 bases and the J gene end by 7 bases; junction bases not matched to a gene: 15.